Shown below are 30 T cell receptor beta chains from a single sample sequenced in a study of cytomegalovirus exposure and HLA in healthy donors. PCR involved 60 Vbeta and 13 Jbeta primers. TCRdb's table, derived via immunoSEQ multiplex PCR, lists solely in-frame clones and lacks some. The sample records around 63,000 clones, roughly 80% being singletons. Sequences were obtained from PBMCs. These receptors were taken from a woman in her 30s in good health and CMV-seronegative.

V gene TRBV6-5 combines with J gene TRBJ1-2; a possible D gene is TRBD1 (5 bases). This CDR3 spans 13 amino acids. CDR1 is MNHEY and CDR2 is SVGAGI in the germline V gene. The V end lost 2 bases, the J end lost 4 bases, and 8 bases lay between the germline ends. CDR3 sequence reads: CASSYRQLYGYTF. Written as DNA, the CDR3 is TGTGCCAGCAGTTACAGACAGCTCTATGGCTACACCTTC.

This clone was found a few times. This sequence joins TRBV2 and TRBJ2-2; possibly TRBD1 for D (5 bases). The CDR3 runs to 14 residues. With 6 bases removed from V and 6 bases from J, the gap between germline ends came to 14 bases. Germline CDR1 reads SNHLY; CDR2 reads FYNNEI. CDR3 region: CASSLIRGAGELFF. The CDR3, as DNA: TGTGCCAGCAGCTTGATAAGGGGCGCCGGGGAGCTGTTTTTT.

The chain has TRBV6-1 and TRBJ2-1; TRBD1 aligns across 8 bases. CDR1 and CDR2 from the germline V gene are MNHNS and SASEGT. V lost 5 bases to trimming and J lost 6 bases; unmatched junction nucleotides: 9. The CDR3 covers 15 residues. The CDR3 bases are TGTGCCAGCAGTCCCCCTGGACAGGGCGGCAATGAGCAGTTCTTC. Translating it yields CASSPPGQGGNEQFF.

This chain uses TRBV4-1 with TRBJ1-1, with a weak D call TRBD1 (5 bases). CDR1 and CDR2 from the germline V gene are MGHRA and YSYEKL. The CDR3 is 17 residues long. Between the trimmed V and J ends, which lost 0 bases and 8 bases, there was a span of 22 bases. In nucleotides, the CDR3 is TGCGCCAGCAGCCAAGACAGTTTGGGCCTTGGGGCAGGGGAAGCTTTCTTT. It yields the protein CASSQDSLGLGAGEAFF.

The chain combines TRBV11-2 with TRBJ1-6; no clear D gene. The CDR3 consists of 12 residues. The V end lost 1 base, the J end lost 8 bases, and 3 bases lay between the germline ends. The germline CDR1 and CDR2 sequences are SGHAT and FQNNGV. The CDR3 nucleotides read TGTGCCAGCAGCTTAGCAGATTCACCCCTCCACTTT. Translating gives CASSLADSPLHF.

The V and J genes are TRBV7-8 and TRBJ1-5; D uncertain. In germline, CDR1 is SGHVS, CDR2 FQNEAQ. Trimming removed 1 base at V and 3 bases at J, with 7 bases between. The CDR3 covers 14 residues. The CDR3, as DNA: TGTGCCAGCAGCTTAGACGTGGCCAATCAGCCCCAGCATTTT. Amino acid sequence: CASSLDVANQPQHF.

This clone was seen a handful of times. This sequence joins TRBV6-5 and TRBJ1-2; maybe TRBD1 (5 bases). Germline V gene data show CDR1 as MNHEY and CDR2 as SVGAGI. Trimming cost V 7 bases and J 6 bases, with 15 bases left between them. The CDR3 runs to 13 residues. CDR3 in DNA: TGTGCCAGCACCCAGGGACTTCTTAATGGCTACACCTTC. Its protein is CASTQGLLNGYTF.

The gene calls are TRBV28 and TRBJ1-2; no definite D call. The V end lost 6 bases, the J end lost 5 bases, and 10 bases lay between the germline ends. Per the germline V gene, CDR1 is MDHEN and CDR2 is SYDVKM. CDR3 length: 12 residues. CDR3 DNA: TGTGCCAGCAGCCTACGAGGGTATGGCTACACCTTC. Encoded protein: CASSLRGYGYTF.

V gene TRBV27 combines with J gene TRBJ2-2; possible D gene TRBD2, 5 bases. The CDR3 is made up of 14 amino acids. The V end lost 6 bases, the J end lost 0 bases, and 8 bases lay between the germline ends. Germline V gene sequence: CDR1 MNHEY, CDR2 SMNVEV (reference sequence). CDR3 residues: CASREVTNTGELFF. CDR3 in DNA: TGTGCCAGCAGGGAGGTCACGAACACCGGGGAGCTGTTTTTT.

The chain joins TRBV19 to TRBJ2-1; 9 bases line up with TRBD2. The germline V gene has CDR1 LNHDA and CDR2 SQIVND (reference sequence). J gave up 8 bases and V 0 bases, and 8 bases lay outside the gene matches. The CDR3 has 16 residues. The chain's CDR3 is CASSIEGTSSAYEQFF. CDR3 in DNA: TGTGCCAGTAGTATAGAGGGGACTAGCAGTGCGTATGAGCAGTTCTTC.

The chain links TRBV4-2 to TRBJ1-1; 9 bases fit TRBD1. CDR1 LGHNA and CDR2 YNFKEQ come from the germline V gene. The CDR3 is 17 residues long. The J segment lost 6 bases and the V segment lost 0 bases, leaving 11 bases of the junction unmatched. In nucleotides, the CDR3 is TGTGCCAGCAGCCAAGAAGCGCGGACAGGGGAAAGGGCTGAAGCTTTCTTT. This sequence encodes CASSQEARTGERAEAFF.

This clone appeared a few times. The chain carries TRBV5-4 and TRBJ2-2; 9 bases are a match to TRBD2. Per the germline V gene, CDR1 is SGHNT and CDR2 is YYREEE (reference sequence). The CDR3 runs to 18 residues. Germline trimming cut 5 bases from V and 1 base from J; bases unmatched to any gene: 12. The CDR3 DNA sequence: TGTGCCAGCAGTCCATACGCCCATAGCGGGAGGAACACCGGGGAGCTGTTTTTT. It translates to CASSPYAHSGRNTGELFF.

This chain uses TRBV5-1 with TRBJ1-3; possibly TRBD1 for D (6 bases). The CDR3 is made up of 16 amino acids. CDR1 SGHRS and CDR2 YFSETQ come from the germline V gene. The V end was cut by 2 bases, the J end by 3 bases, with 15 bases between. The CDR3 DNA reads as TGCGCCAGCAGCTTAGCGGGGGCGCGCTTTGGAAACACCATATATTTT. Protein product: CASSLAGARFGNTIYF.

The chain combines TRBV2 with TRBJ2-2; TRBD2 matches at 13 bases. Germline values: CDR1 SNHLY, CDR2 FYNNEI. The CDR3 is 19 amino acids. V lost 6 bases to trimming and J lost 7 bases; unmatched junction nucleotides: 17. CDR3 amino acids: CASRGSTLAGGTSGGELFF. The CDR3 DNA reads TGTGCCAGCAGGGGATCTACACTAGCGGGGGGGACGTCGGGCGGGGAGCTGTTTTTT.

V gene TRBV7-6 combines with J gene TRBJ2-1; the D gene is possibly TRBD2 (7 bases). The V gene lost 1 base and the J gene lost 4 bases, with 17 bases spanning the gap. The germline V gene has CDR1 SGHVS and CDR2 FNYEAQ. The CDR3 has 17 amino acids. CDR3: CASSLVLRGDTYNEQFF. The CDR3 DNA reads TGTGCCAGCAGCTTAGTCCTCCGGGGGGACACATACAATGAGCAGTTCTTC.

As DNA, the CDR3 is TGTGCCAGCTCACAGGGGACAGCTGATTCACCCCTCCACTTT. This sequence encodes CASSQGTADSPLHF. The chain combines TRBV18 with TRBJ1-6; 7 bases are a match to TRBD1. V lost 4 bases and J lost 8; bases outside the gene matches: 5. The V gene's germline CDR1 is KGHSH and CDR2 LQKENI. The CDR3 consists of 14 residues.

The J gene is TRBJ2-7, the V gene TRBV14; 8 nucleotides agree with TRBD2. V lost 2 bases and J lost 7; bases outside the gene matches: 4. This CDR3 region has 13 residues. Germline CDR1 and CDR2: SGHDN and FVKESK. The CDR3 DNA sequence: TGTGCCAGCAGCCAAATTGGGACTAGTGAGCAGTACTTC. Its translation is CASSQIGTSEQYF.

The chain recombines TRBV11-1 with TRBJ1-4; D unresolved. Trimming stripped 5 bases from V and 5 bases from J, with 9 bases between. The germline CDR1 and CDR2 sequences are SGHAT and FQDESV (reference sequence). The CDR3 loop spans 13 amino acids. CDR3 residues: CASSPTGNEKLFF. CDR3 coding DNA: TGTGCCAGCAGCCCGACGGGAAATGAAAAACTGTTTTTT.

This clone was seen a handful of times. The chain is built from TRBV6-1 and TRBJ1-5, with a tentative D call TRBD1 (5 bases). Trimming stripped 1 base from V and 7 bases from J, with 17 bases between. Germline CDR1 reads MNHNS; CDR2 reads SASEGT. The CDR3 is made up of 16 amino acids. CDR3 in amino acids: CASSEVDGGGRQPQHF. The CDR3 region has the DNA TGTGCCAGCAGTGAAGTGGACGGGGGGGGGAGGCAGCCCCAGCATTTT.

The chain employs TRBV9 and TRBJ1-4; no definite D call. The V end lost 2 bases, the J end lost 4 bases, and 12 bases lay between the germline ends. Germline loops: CDR1 SGDLS, CDR2 YYNGEE. The CDR3 consists of 15 residues. Written as DNA, the CDR3 is TGTGCCAGCAGCGTGGCGGGAAACAGTAATGAAAAACTGTTTTTT. Residues: CASSVAGNSNEKLFF.

This clone was picked up one time. The chain couples TRBV18 to TRBJ2-7; a weak D match, TRBD2 (5 bases). The CDR3 is 14 residues long. V lost 3 bases, J lost 1 base, and 10 bases lay in between. CDR1 KGHSH and CDR2 LQKENI come from the germline V gene. The DNA for the CDR3 is TGTGCCAGCTCACCGGGTGGACTTTCCTACGAGCAGTACTTC. Encoded protein: CASSPGGLSYEQYF.

As to this clone: Other DNA sequences from this sample encode an identical CDR3 as well. This chain joins TRBV6-1 and TRBJ1-5; D might be TRBD1 (6 bases). V lost 9 bases and J 7 bases, leaving 16 bases between the germline ends. Germline lookup yields CDR1 MNHNS and CDR2 SASEGT. This CDR3 has 13 amino acids. The CDR3 loop is CASHRVEGQPQHF. The CDR3 DNA reads TGTGCCAGTCACAGGGTCGAGGGCCAGCCCCAGCATTTT.

CDR3 DNA: TGTGCCAGCAGCGGGGGGGTCCGGGACAGGGACACTGAAGCTTTCTTT. Translating it yields CASSGGVRDRDTEAFF. This sequence joins TRBV9 and TRBJ1-1; TRBD1 matches 9 bases. V dropped 3 bases and J dropped 3; count of bases not matched to a gene: 9. CDR3 size: 16 residues. The germline V gene encodes CDR1 SGDLS and CDR2 YYNGEE.

The V call is TRBV6-5, the J call TRBJ2-1; D is possibly TRBD2 (6 bases). The germline V and J ends were trimmed by 6 bases and 7 bases, with 13 bases remaining between them. Per germline, CDR1 MNHEY and CDR2 SVGAGI. The CDR3 extends over 13 amino acids. CDR3 sequence reads: CASRGGGVNEQFF. The CDR3, as DNA: TGTGCCAGCAGGGGCGGAGGGGTTAATGAGCAGTTCTTC.

The chain employs TRBV7-8 and TRBJ2-5; D unresolved. The DNA end lines up better with TRBJ2-7; the J call may be wrong. Germline CDR1 and CDR2: SGHVS and FQNEAQ. The CDR3 totals 14 residues. The CDR3 loop is CASSLSRSSYEQYF. CDR3 bases: TGTGCCAGCAGCTTAAGTCGGAGCTCCTACGAGCAGTACTTC.

The chain is built from TRBV7-2 and TRBJ2-7; D possibly corresponds to TRBD2 (7 bases). Germline loops: CDR1 SGHTA, CDR2 FQGNSA. V was cut by 3 bases and J by 2 bases, with 11 bases left in between. The CDR3 covers 14 residues. The CDR3 sequence: CASSFRGAPYEQYF. The CDR3 coding sequence is TGTGCCAGCAGCTTCCGGGGGGCCCCCTACGAGCAGTACTTC.

As for this clone: Other nucleotide sequences in the sample specify the same CDR3. The chain joins TRBV9 to TRBJ1-1; D unresolved. Deletions cut 0 bases from V and 1 base from J, with 4 bases between. The germline V gene has CDR1 SGDLS and CDR2 YYNGEE. There are 13 residues in the CDR3. This CDR3 reads CASSVAGNTEAFF. Written as DNA, the CDR3 is TGTGCCAGCAGCGTAGCAGGGAACACTGAAGCTTTCTTT.

This clone was observed a handful of times. The chain combines TRBV6-5 with TRBJ1-1, with unresolved D. The germline CDR1 and CDR2 sequences are MNHEY and SVGAGI. V was trimmed by 0 bases and J by 10 bases, leaving 12 bases between them. The CDR3 extends over 13 amino acids. CDR3 DNA sequence: TGTGCCAGCAGTTACTCACCCTCCGAGAGAGCTTTCTTT. Its protein is CASSYSPSERAFF.

The chain couples TRBV5-6 to TRBJ2-1, with 9 nucleotides matching TRBD1. The J segment lost 8 bases and the V segment lost 4 bases, leaving 4 bases of the junction unmatched. Looked up from germline, CDR1 is SGHDT and CDR2 is YYEEEE. This CDR3 region has 13 residues. The CDR3 region is CASSGGQGYEQFF. As DNA, the CDR3 is TGTGCCAGCAGCGGGGGACAGGGTTATGAGCAGTTCTTC.

The chain carries TRBV28 and TRBJ2-7, with 8 bases identical to TRBD1. The V segment lost 4 bases and the J segment 4 bases; nucleotides outside the gene matches: 6. Germline-derived CDR1 and CDR2 are MDHEN and SYDVKM. CDR3 length equals 14 residues. The CDR3 loop is CASSSTGVQYEQYF. CDR3 in DNA: TGTGCCAGCAGTTCGACAGGGGTGCAATACGAGCAGTACTTC.